This TCR beta chain is drawn from a study of vaccination and CD4 T cells after COVID-19. Documented treatment: 10-day PBMC culture with coronavirus spike peptide pools or control peptides (ViraFEST assay). There are a few counts of this clonotype. The antigen is unknown. Oncomine TCR Beta short-read sequencing was applied to DNA from cultured CD4+ T cells. TCRdb used MiXCR to reprocess the PCR reads, holding one entry per CDR3 protein. There are 3,500 to 4,500 distinct CDR3 sequences in the sample; 22% occur only once, and 55% lies in the top ten. The CDR3 covers 12 residues. Germline V gene data show CDR1 as MNHEY and CDR2 as SMNVEV (reference sequence). V was clipped by 9 bases and J by 4 bases, with 10 bases between them.

The chain uses TRBV27 and TRBJ1-5, with D uncertain. This clonotype was obtained from a human donor who had recovered from COVID-19. The specimen was CD4+ T cells from blood, cultured in vitro, collected after SARS-CoV-2 vaccination. CDR3 residues: CARLRVNQPQHF. For the CDR3, the DNA is TGTGCCAGGCTGAGGGTTAATCAGCCCCAGCATTTT.